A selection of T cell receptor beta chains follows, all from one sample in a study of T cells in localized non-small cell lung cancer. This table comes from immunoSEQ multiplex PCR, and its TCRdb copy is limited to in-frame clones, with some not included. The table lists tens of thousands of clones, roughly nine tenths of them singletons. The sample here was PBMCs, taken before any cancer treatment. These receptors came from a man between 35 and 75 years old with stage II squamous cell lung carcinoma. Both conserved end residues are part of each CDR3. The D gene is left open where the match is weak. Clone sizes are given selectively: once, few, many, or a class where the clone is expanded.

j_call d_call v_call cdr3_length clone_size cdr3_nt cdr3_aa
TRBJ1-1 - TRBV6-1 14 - TGTGCCAGCAGTCTACGGGGCCGGGTCACTGAAGCTTTCTTT CASSLRGRVTEAFF
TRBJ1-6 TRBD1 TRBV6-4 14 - TGTGCCAGCAGTGTGGGACAGGGGGCCTCACCCCTCCACTTT CASSVGQGASPLHF
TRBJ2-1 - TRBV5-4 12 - TGTGCCAGCAGCCTTCAATACAATGAGCAGTTCTTC CASSLQYNEQFF
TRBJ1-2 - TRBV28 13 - TGTGCCAGCAGTTTGGGGGCAGACGTTGGCTACACCTTC CASSLGADVGYTF
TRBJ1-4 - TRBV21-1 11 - TGTGCCAGCAGCAGAGTCAGGGGACTGTTTTTT CASSRVRGLFF
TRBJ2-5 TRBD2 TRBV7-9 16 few TGTGCCAGCAGCACTCAAGGACTAGCGGGGGGGTATGCCCAGTACTTC CASSTQGLAGGYAQYF
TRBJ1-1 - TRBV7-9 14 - TGTGCCAGCAGGAGGGACGTCTGGAACACTGAAGCTTTCTTT CASRRDVWNTEAFF
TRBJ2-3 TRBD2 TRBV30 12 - TGTGCCTTCAGCGGGGGATCAGATACGCAGTATTTT CAFSGGSDTQYF
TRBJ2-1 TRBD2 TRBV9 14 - TGTGCCAGCAGCATTAGCGGGAGTTTGAATGAGCAGTTCTTC CASSISGSLNEQFF
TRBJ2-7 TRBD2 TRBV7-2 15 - TGTGCCAGCGGAGCGCTAGCGGGAGCAGGGGACGAGCAGTACTTC CASGALAGAGDEQYF
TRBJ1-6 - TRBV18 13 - TGTGCCAGCTCACCATCGGGGAGATCACCCCTCCACTTT CASSPSGRSPLHF
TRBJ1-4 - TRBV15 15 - TGTGCCACCAGCAGAACATTTGGGATTAGTGAAAAACTGTTTTTT CATSRTFGISEKLFF
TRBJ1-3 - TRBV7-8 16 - TGTGCCAGCAGCTTAGAGGGGCCCCTTTCTGGAAACACCATATATTTT CASSLEGPLSGNTIYF
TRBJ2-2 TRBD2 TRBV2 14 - TGTGCCAGCGTCGGACTAGCGCCAGGCGGGGAGCTGTTTTTT CASVGLAPGGELFF
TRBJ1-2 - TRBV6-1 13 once TGTGCCAGCAGTGATCGGGGGCTGGGAGGCTACACCTTC CASSDRGLGGYTF
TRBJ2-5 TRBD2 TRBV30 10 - TGTGCCTGGAGTAGCGGGGCCCAGTACTTC CAWSSGAQYF
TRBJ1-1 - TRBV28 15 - TGTGCCAGCAGTTCTCTCGAGGGCGAGAACACTGAAGCTTTCTTT CASSSLEGENTEAFF
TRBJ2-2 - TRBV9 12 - TGTGCCAGCAGCTGGTCCAAAGGGGAGCTGTTTTTT CASSWSKGELFF
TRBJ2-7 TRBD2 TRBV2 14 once TGTGCCAGCAGTGTTAGCGGGGGGTCCTACGAGCAGTACTTC CASSVSGGSYEQYF
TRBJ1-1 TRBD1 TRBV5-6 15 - TGTGCCAGCAGCCGTCTCGGGACAGGGGGCACTGAAGCTTTCTTT CASSRLGTGGTEAFF
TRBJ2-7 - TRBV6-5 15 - TGTGCCAGCAGTTACAGGATCACAGGAGGGTACGAGCAGTACTTC CASSYRITGGYEQYF
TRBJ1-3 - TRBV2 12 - TGTGCCGGAGGGGGTACTGGAAACACCATATATTTT CAGGGTGNTIYF
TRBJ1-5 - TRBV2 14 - TGTGCCAGCAGTGATGGTGGGAGCAATCAGCCCCAGCATTTT CASSDGGSNQPQHF
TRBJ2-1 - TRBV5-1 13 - TGCGCCAGTATTGGTATCGTAGACAATGAGCAGTTCTTC CASIGIVDNEQFF
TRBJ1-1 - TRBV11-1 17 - TGTGCCAGCAGCTTAGCGGTGGCACAACTGGGGGACACTGAAGCTTTCTTT CASSLAVAQLGDTEAFF
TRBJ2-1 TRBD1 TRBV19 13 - TGTGCCAGTCGCCGGACAGGGGAAGATGAGCAGTTCTTC CASRRTGEDEQFF